This entry features one T cell receptor beta chain sequence. Its antigen remains unidentified. The sample is drawn from a study of early T cells in non-severe SARS-CoV-2 infection. V was pared by 5 bases and J by 2 bases, with 15 bases of the junction left unmatched. This CDR3 has 19 residues. Germline lookup yields CDR1 GTSNPN and CDR2 SVGIG (reference sequence). MiXCR, run by TCRdb on the 5' RACE reads, gives a single entry per CDR3 protein. This sample has under 65,000 distinct CDR3 sequences; less than 15% occur once, and the top ten carry approximately 8.5%. General study points: The VDJdb matching leaned toward anti-spike CD8 responses and overlooked private and CD4 specificities.

The sequence was obtained from an adult who was a healthcare worker with PCR-confirmed SARS-CoV-2 infection or an uninfected control (not recorded which). The V and J genes are TRBV30 and TRBJ2-6; TRBD1 matches 10 bases. The specimen was whole blood, collected at baseline. The chain's CDR3 is CAWYFGTGVGSAGANVLTF. For the CDR3, the DNA is TGTGCCTGGTACTTCGGGACAGGGGTCGGTTCTGCTGGGGCCAACGTCCTGACTTTC.